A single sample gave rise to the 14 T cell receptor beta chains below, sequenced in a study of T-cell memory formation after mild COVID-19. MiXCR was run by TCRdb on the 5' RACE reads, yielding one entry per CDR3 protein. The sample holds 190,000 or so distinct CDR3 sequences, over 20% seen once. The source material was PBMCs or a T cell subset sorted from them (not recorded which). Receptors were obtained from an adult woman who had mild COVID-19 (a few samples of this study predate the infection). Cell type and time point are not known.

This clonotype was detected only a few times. CDR3 in amino acids: CASSQQQGEAFF. Here the CDR3 DNA reads TGCGCCAGCAGCCAACAACAGGGTGAAGCTTTCTTT. The chain uses TRBV4-1 and TRBJ1-1; tentatively, D is TRBD1 (6 bases). The germline CDR1 and CDR2 sequences are MGHRA and YSYEKL. V lost 2 bases and J 7 bases, leaving 8 bases between the germline ends. The CDR3 runs 12 residues.

The CDR3 sequence: CASSTVQGAVGEAFF. CDR3 DNA: TGTGCCAGCAGTACCGTACAGGGGGCTGTGGGAGAAGCTTTCTTT. The chain links TRBV27 to TRBJ1-1; 9 nucleotides match TRBD1. V lost 5 bases and J lost 8; bases outside the gene matches: 12. Germline assignment: CDR1 MNHEY and CDR2 SMNVEV (reference sequence). The CDR3 consists of 15 residues.

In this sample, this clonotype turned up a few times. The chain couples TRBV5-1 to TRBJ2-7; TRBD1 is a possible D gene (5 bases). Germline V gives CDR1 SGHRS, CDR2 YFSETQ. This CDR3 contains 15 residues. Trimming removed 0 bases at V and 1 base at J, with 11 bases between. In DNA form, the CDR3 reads TGCGCCAGCAGCTTGGCGCAGGGCATGTCCTACGAGCAGTACTTC. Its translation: CASSLAQGMSYEQYF.

CDR3 sequence: CASSDRDRGLDDYGYTF. CDR3 DNA: TGTGCCAGCAGCGACCGGGACAGGGGGCTTGATGACTATGGCTACACCTTC. The chain uses TRBV3-1 and TRBJ1-2, with 12 bases fitting TRBD1. Germline trimming cut 5 bases from V and 3 bases from J; bases unmatched to any gene: 10. Germline V gene sequence: CDR1 LGHDT, CDR2 YNNKEL (reference sequence). The CDR3 runs to 17 residues.

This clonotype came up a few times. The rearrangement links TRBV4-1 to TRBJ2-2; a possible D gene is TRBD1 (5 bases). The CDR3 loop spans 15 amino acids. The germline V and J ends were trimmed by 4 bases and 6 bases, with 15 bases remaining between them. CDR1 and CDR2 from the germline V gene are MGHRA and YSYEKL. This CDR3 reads CASSPRDSYSGELFF. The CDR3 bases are TGCGCCAGCAGCCCCCGAGACAGTTATTCCGGGGAGCTGTTTTTT.

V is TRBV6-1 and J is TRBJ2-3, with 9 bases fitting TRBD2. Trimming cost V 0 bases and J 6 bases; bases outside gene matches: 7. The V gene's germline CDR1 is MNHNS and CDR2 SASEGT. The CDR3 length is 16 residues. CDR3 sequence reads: CASSEAERGAGDTQYF. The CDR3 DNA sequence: TGTGCCAGCAGTGAAGCGGAGCGGGGGGCGGGGGATACGCAGTATTTT.

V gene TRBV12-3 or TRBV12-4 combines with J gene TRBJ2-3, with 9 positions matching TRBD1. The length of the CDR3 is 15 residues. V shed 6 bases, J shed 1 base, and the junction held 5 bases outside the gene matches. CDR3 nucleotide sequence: TGTGCCAGCAGGCCGACAGGGGGTCGCACAGATACGCAGTATTTT. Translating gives CASRPTGGRTDTQYF.

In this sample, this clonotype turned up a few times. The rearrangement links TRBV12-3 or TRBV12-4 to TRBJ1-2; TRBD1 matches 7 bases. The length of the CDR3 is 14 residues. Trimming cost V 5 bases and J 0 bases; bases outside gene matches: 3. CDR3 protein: CASSLGQANYGYTF. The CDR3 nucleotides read TGTGCCAGCAGTCTAGGACAGGCTAACTATGGCTACACCTTC.

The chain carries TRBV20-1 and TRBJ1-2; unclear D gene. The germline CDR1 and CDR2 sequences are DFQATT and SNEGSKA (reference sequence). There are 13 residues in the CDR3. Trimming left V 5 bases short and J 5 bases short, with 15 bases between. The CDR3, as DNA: TGCAGTGCTCGCGGAATCGGCGGGTATGGCTACACCTTC. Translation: CSARGIGGYGYTF.

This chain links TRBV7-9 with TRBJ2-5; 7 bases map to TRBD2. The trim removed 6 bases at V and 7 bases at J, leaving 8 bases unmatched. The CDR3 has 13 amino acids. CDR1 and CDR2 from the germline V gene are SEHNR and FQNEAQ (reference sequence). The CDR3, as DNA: TGTGCCAGCAGACCGACTAGCCAGGGGACCCAGTACTTC. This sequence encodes CASRPTSQGTQYF.

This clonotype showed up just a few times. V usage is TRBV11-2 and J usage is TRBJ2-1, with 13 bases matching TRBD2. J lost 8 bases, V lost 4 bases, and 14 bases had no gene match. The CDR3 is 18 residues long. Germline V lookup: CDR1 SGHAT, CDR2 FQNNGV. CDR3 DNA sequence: TGTGCCAGCAGCTCAACCTCTGGACTAGCGGGGGCATCGGATGAGCAGTTCTTC. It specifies CASSSTSGLAGASDEQFF.

The CDR3 DNA sequence: TGTGCCAGCAGCGTAGTCTCTGCCCGAGAAGCTTTCTTT. This translates into CASSVVSAREAFF. The rearrangement links TRBV9 to TRBJ1-1; D ambiguous. In germline, CDR1 is SGDLS, CDR2 YYNGEE. The CDR3 is 13 residues long. V lost 0 bases and J 8 bases, leaving 11 bases between the germline ends.

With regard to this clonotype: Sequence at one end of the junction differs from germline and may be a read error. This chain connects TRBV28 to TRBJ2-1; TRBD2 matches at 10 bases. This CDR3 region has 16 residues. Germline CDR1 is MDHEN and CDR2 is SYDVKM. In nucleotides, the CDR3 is TGTGACAGCAGTCAACCGGGACTAGCGTTCGACAATGAGCAGTTCTTC. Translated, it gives CDSSQPGLAFDNEQFF.

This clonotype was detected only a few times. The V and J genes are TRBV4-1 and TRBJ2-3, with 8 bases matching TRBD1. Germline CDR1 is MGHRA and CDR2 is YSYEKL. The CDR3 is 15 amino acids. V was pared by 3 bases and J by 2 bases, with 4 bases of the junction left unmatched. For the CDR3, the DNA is TGCGCCAGCAGCCACGGACAGGGATACACAGATACGCAGTATTTT. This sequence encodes CASSHGQGYTDTQYF.